These 15 T cell receptor beta chains were sequenced from one sample in a study of blood T cell repertoires in COVID-19. Generated by immunoSEQ multiplex PCR, the TCRdb table keeps only in-frame clones and is missing some. The table records around 100,000 clones, roughly 80% of them present only once. What was sequenced was peripheral blood. The receptors were gathered from a man older than 75 with COVID-19, enrolled during active disease.

The V call is TRBV15, the J call TRBJ2-1, with D possibly TRBD2 on 6 matching bases. This CDR3 is 16 amino acids long. Germline CDR1 reads LNHNV; CDR2 reads YYDKDF (reference sequence). The ends were cut back, 5 bases at V and 10 bases at J, with 24 bases in the middle. CDR3 in DNA: TGTGCCACCAGCCCCCGAGGGGCCTTGTCCCGGGGGGAGCAGTTCTTC. Protein sequence: CATSPRGALSRGEQFF.

V and J are TRBV2 and TRBJ2-7; 11 bases match TRBD2. Germline loops: CDR1 SNHLY, CDR2 FYNNEI. Trimming at V came to 2 bases and at J to 4 bases, leaving 1 base not matched to a gene. The CDR3 is 14 residues long. For the CDR3, the DNA is TGTGCCAGCAGTGAATTAGCGGGAGGGTACGAGCAGTACTTC. Translation gives CASSELAGGYEQYF.

This chain links TRBV10-1 with TRBJ2-3, with D hard to call. Germline assignment: CDR1 WNHNN and CDR2 SYGVQD (reference sequence). Trimming removed 0 bases at V and 2 bases at J, with 6 bases between. This CDR3 has 14 amino acids. This CDR3 is CASSESGVTDTQYF. DNA for the CDR3: TGCGCCAGCAGTGAGTCGGGCGTCACAGATACGCAGTATTTT.

This chain joins TRBV14 and TRBJ2-7, with D perhaps matching TRBD1 (6 bases). The germline gives CDR1 SGHDN, CDR2 FVKESK. The V and J ends lost 4 bases and 5 bases respectively, with 12 bases between them. CDR3 length: 13 residues. The CDR3 is CASSPRDIDEQYF. CDR3 sequence (DNA): TGTGCCAGCAGCCCCCGGGACATCGACGAGCAGTACTTC.

The chain has TRBV5-5 and TRBJ1-6; 8 positions match TRBD1. Unmatched junction bases numbered 2, after V lost 2 bases and J lost 7 bases. Germline CDR1 is SGHKS and CDR2 is YYEKEE (reference sequence). The length of the CDR3 is 14 residues. The CDR3 spells CASSFSGGNSPLHF. CDR3 bases: TGTGCCAGCAGCTTCTCAGGGGGCAATTCACCCCTCCACTTT.

V usage is TRBV9 and J usage is TRBJ2-1; tentatively, D is TRBD2 (5 bases). This CDR3 contains 14 residues. The V end lost 0 bases, the J end lost 2 bases, and 6 bases lay between the germline ends. Germline V gene data show CDR1 as SGDLS and CDR2 as YYNGEE. The CDR3 region is CASSVVLAYNEQFF. DNA of the CDR3: TGTGCCAGCAGCGTAGTACTAGCCTACAATGAGCAGTTCTTC.

The chain is built from TRBV5-5 and TRBJ1-5; 11 bases agree with TRBD1. Trimming cost V 7 bases and J 6 bases; bases outside gene matches: 9. The CDR3 is made up of 15 amino acids. CDR1 SGHKS and CDR2 YYEKEE come from the germline V gene (reference sequence). CDR3 loop: CASSRTGGTVQPQHF. CDR3 in DNA: TGTGCCAGCTCAAGGACAGGGGGCACGGTTCAGCCCCAGCATTTT.

The J gene is TRBJ1-6, the V gene TRBV16; the match to TRBD1 covers 7 bases. The CDR3 runs 15 residues. CDR1 is KGHSY, CDR2 FQNENV, per germline. Trimming removed 3 bases from V and 4 bases from J; junction bases left unmatched: 3. In nucleotides, the CDR3 is TGTGCCAGCAGCCAGGGACAGCAGTATAATTCACCCCTCCACTTT. Encoded protein: CASSQGQQYNSPLHF.

The genes are TRBV7-2 and TRBJ2-7; 9 nucleotides align to TRBD1. Germline V gene data show CDR1 as SGHTA and CDR2 as FQGNSA. Unmatched junction bases numbered 7, after V lost 3 bases and J lost 4 bases. This CDR3 region has 15 residues. CDR3 sequence: CASSFTGTGSYEQYF. The CDR3 DNA reads as TGTGCCAGCAGCTTTACCGGGACAGGGTCGTACGAGCAGTACTTC.

The V gene is TRBV4-2, the J gene TRBJ2-2, with 7 bases that match TRBD2. V shed 0 bases, J shed 7 bases, and the junction held 5 bases outside the gene matches. Germline V gene lookup returns CDR1 LGHNA and CDR2 YNFKEQ. CDR3 length: 15 residues. CDR3 residues: CASSQDLGRGGELFF. CDR3 nucleotide sequence: TGTGCCAGCAGCCAAGATCTAGGGAGGGGCGGGGAGCTGTTTTTT.

The chain is built from TRBV13 and TRBJ1-3; D gene ambiguous. V was pared by 6 bases and J by 0 bases, with 15 bases between. The germline V gene encodes CDR1 PRHDT and CDR2 FYEKMQ (reference sequence). This CDR3 comprises 16 residues. The CDR3 is CASRAFGLTSGNTIYF. CDR3 DNA: TGTGCCAGCAGGGCTTTCGGACTGACCTCTGGAAACACCATATATTTT.

The chain employs TRBV19 and TRBJ2-1, with 15 bases fitting TRBD2. This CDR3 contains 18 residues. The trim removed 3 bases at V and 3 bases at J, leaving 6 bases unmatched. CDR1 is LNHDA, CDR2 SQIVND, per germline (reference sequence). CDR3 DNA: TGTGCCAGTAGTATTCGGACTAGCGGGAGGGGGGGCTACAATGAGCAGTTCTTC. Translation: CASSIRTSGRGGYNEQFF.

The rearrangement links TRBV21-1 to TRBJ2-2; the D call in the table, TRBD1, was not verified against the DNA. TRBV21-1 is recorded as a pseudogene. The CDR3 contains 17 residues. In nucleotides, the CDR3 is TGTGCCAGCAGCAAGGGAAAGGGGATGTACTTTACCGGGGAGCTGTTTTTT. Translation: CASSKGKGMYFTGELFF.

As DNA, the CDR3 is TGTGCCAGCAGCTATCTAGCGGGAGATCTGGATGAGCAGTTCTTC. Its translation is CASSYLAGDLDEQFF. The J gene is TRBJ2-1, the V gene TRBV7-9, with TRBD2 matching 10 bases. The CDR3 extends over 15 amino acids. The trim removed 4 bases at V and 8 bases at J, leaving 8 bases unmatched. Per the germline V gene, CDR1 is SEHNR and CDR2 is FQNEAQ (reference sequence).

V is TRBV10-3 and J is TRBJ1-5; 10 positions agree with TRBD1. V was pared by 10 bases and J by 3 bases, with 6 bases of the junction left unmatched. Germline V gene sequence: CDR1 ENHRY, CDR2 SYGVKD. This CDR3 comprises 14 residues. The CDR3 DNA reads as TGTGCCAGCAGAGGGACAGGGGACAATCAGCCCCAGCATTTT. The encoded protein is CASRGTGDNQPQHF.